This TCR beta chain was retrieved from a study of radiotherapy plus CTLA-4 blockade in lung cancer. This CDR3 region has 15 residues. Germline CDR1 is MNHEY and CDR2 is SMNVEV (reference sequence). The J segment lost 4 bases and the V segment lost 6 bases, leaving 9 bases of the junction unmatched. Sequenced by immunoSEQ multiplex PCR; TCRdb stores in-frame clones only, minus some. This repertoire shows approximately 69,000 clones, roughly 75% found once; its top ten account for around 7.1%. V and J are TRBV27 and TRBJ2-1; 7 positions match TRBD2. The sample consisted of peripheral blood, taken from a patient treated with radiotherapy plus ipilimumab. The clonotype originates from a human donor with non-small cell lung cancer who had a complete response to radiotherapy plus ipilimumab. In nucleotides, the CDR3 is TGTGCCAGCAGATCCGCGGGAGTCGGATACAATGAGCAGTTCTTC. Residues: CASRSAGVGYNEQFF.